This TCR beta chain was obtained from a study of cytomegalovirus exposure and HLA in healthy donors (dated by TCRdb to about 2017). Concerning the study at large: In an earlier analysis of approximately 640 of the donors, about 270 Gb of sequence data and 90 million to 120 million unique TCR beta sequences from 150 million to 200 million T cells were reported. An early release that covered around 590 HLA-typed donors contained 250 to 350 gigabases of sequencing data and approximately 85 million unique TCR sequences. The genetic ancestry cluster associated with self-reported Caucasian donors included roughly four fifths of the roughly 400 genotyped donors. The aim of the study was to test whether cataloging public T cell receptors could identify signatures of past pathogen exposure. The study profiled the T cell repertoires of 666 subjects by immunosequencing and related them to cytomegalovirus serostatus. In addition to the first cohort of around 670 subjects, a separate validation cohort of 120 different subjects was used. To predict cytomegalovirus infection status, the study brought together high-throughput TCR immunosequencing, statistical association of individual TCRs with disease status, and machine learning. A later analysis re-examined previously published TCR beta repertoires from just over 650 donors and added high-resolution HLA genotyping to investigate patterns of TCR occurrence. The later analysis used no new phenotypic data to find candidate immune exposures, relying instead on TCR beta sequences and their occurrence across donors. An earlier analysis of roughly 580 of the donors used high-throughput TCR beta sequencing to judge whether each TCR beta V gene segment behaved as functional or pseudogenic. Donor age, sex, ethnicity and CMV serostatus were compiled together with the repertoire data. In a later genetic analysis, genome-wide SNP genotypes for about 55% of the roughly 670 donors were used, and that subset was treated as a discovery cohort. All discovery cohort repertoires had been generated on a single sequencing platform. HLA typing covered class I and class II loci at four-digit resolution. The number of donors typed differed by locus, with 629-630 for A, B, C, DRB1 and DQB1, more than 500 for DQA1, over 600 for DPA1, and some 450 for DPB1. Because of strong linkage in the cohort, five DR-DQ haplotypes were treated as single units for association and clustering. Across some 400 genotyped donors of the cohort, an average of approximately 200,000 unique TCR beta nucleotide sequences per donor were sequenced, and around 19% of those sequences were non-productive. Overall study results and their limits: According to a later analysis, TCR association rates differed among HLA loci, with DRB1 alleles showing the most associated TCRs and HLA-C alleles showing the fewest. In a later genetic analysis, a missense DCLRE1C variant was associated with V-gene and J-gene trimming of TCR beta chains, and the association was replicated in an independent cohort. The only immune exposure information available for the cohort was CMV serostatus. The authors suggested that the approach could potentially be extended to other disease states and immunological phenotypes. Because HLA typing was missing for some donors at each locus, association tests included only the typed subset. In a later analysis, HLA-associated TCR beta chains were found to be more clonally expanded and to have lower generation probabilities than equally common non-associated chains. In a later genetic analysis, fewer N-insertions in productive TCRs were reported among donors in an Asian-associated ancestry cluster than the roughly 700-donor mean. Across donors, most TCR sequences were observed very rarely, whereas some public TCRs were present in many individuals. A later analysis found that most CMV-associated TCR beta chains appeared HLA-restricted, with HLA associations seemingly driven largely by CMV exposure. Because counts were too low, around 17 rarely observed V segments, including chromosome 9 orphons, were left out of the earlier analysis of approximately 500 of the donors. Linkage disequilibrium might explain the correlated functional status among segregating V segments, but an unknown experimental factor could not be excluded. A few of the identified cytomegalovirus-associated TCR beta chains were confirmed in vitro to be specific for cytomegalovirus antigens. Some IMGT-functional V segments, including TRBV6-2 and TRBV6-3, could not be distinguished by the 87-base-pair reads and were therefore excluded. The classifier was reported to diagnose cytomegalovirus status with high specificity and sensitivity in both the original cohort and the validation cohort. A further reported finding was that TCR beta sequences accurately predicted the HLA-A and HLA-B alleles for most subjects in the first cohort. In a later analysis, around 17,000 TCR beta sequences were associated with specific HLA alleles at a false discovery rate of 0.05. A later analysis reported that several top co-occurrence clusters appeared linked to parvovirus B19, influenza, CMV and Epstein-Barr virus. A cluster of highly shared sequence variants was judged likely to be a technical artifact of the sequencing pipeline. The presence/absence analyses assumed that sequencing depth was roughly uniform across donors, and that assumption may not be true. Strong co-occurrence of HLA alleles, especially DR and DQ, made assigning TCR associations to individual alleles difficult. The study gave a list of around 170 TCR beta chains associated with cytomegalovirus. In an earlier analysis of around 600 of the donors, most TCR beta V segments were observed in productive rearrangements about 87% or about 30% of the time, broadly matching IMGT annotations. The cohort was sequenced for TCR beta chains only, and without alpha or paired-chain data the features that could be detected were limited.

CDR1 and CDR2 (MNHEY, SVGAGI) derive from the germline V gene. The cysteine opens and the phenylalanine closes a CDR3 of 13 amino acids. Just CDR3 DNA is preserved here, 39 bases in frame from base 1. A distance of 17 bases separates the germline ends of V and J, which lose 6 bases and 9 bases respectively. Regarding this clone: Its antigen remains unidentified. Base-call qualities are not available, and no considerably larger clone is one nucleotide away.

In total, about 650 healthy bone marrow donors made up the cohort. At the time of sampling, every cohort member was nominally healthy, though immune exposures that went unrecorded were likely present. The donor tested CMV seropositive, placing the donor among the 289 seropositive members of the cohort. Every donor gave a peripheral blood sample, and the peripheral blood mononuclear cells from that sample were used for TCR beta sequencing. Genomic DNA was extracted from the blood cell samples with the Qiagen DNeasy Blood Extraction Kit. Libraries were prepared through the immunoSEQ multiplex PCR assay. For the multiplex PCR, a mixture combining 60 forward primers for TCR Vbeta segments and 13 reverse primers for TCR Jbeta segments was used. The CDR3 region of rearranged TCR beta genes was amplified from genomic DNA with a multiplex PCR assay. Amplified TCR beta libraries were sequenced as 87-base-pair reads on the Illumina HiSeq System. In the source study's methods: In a later analysis, tens of millions of unique TCR beta chains were counted across the approximately 620 repertoires, and about 10 million of these chains were shared by at least two donors. A nearest-neighbor algorithm error-corrected the raw reads and collapsed the reads into unique sequences, merging closely related sequences to remove PCR and sequencing errors. CDR3 sequences were aligned to IMGT reference sequences to assign V, D and J gene segments. For a sequence to be retained, a match of at least six nucleotides was required to both a V gene segment and a J gene segment. Rearrangements were called productive when the CDR3 lacked stop codons and stayed in frame with V and J; all others were non-productive. CDR3 was defined by IMGT convention, running from the second conserved V-encoded cysteine to the conserved J-encoded phenylalanine. The earlier analysis of approximately 500 of the donors excluded sequences that lacked an unambiguous match to a single V gene segment. In an earlier analysis of about 590 of the donors, a V segment was called functional when productive rearrangements were above 56.7%, and segregating when the standard deviation between donors exceeded 5%. A statistical classification framework was built for diagnosing cytomegalovirus status from the catalog of TCR beta chain sequences. In a later analysis, V and J genes were assigned by comparing TCR nucleotide sequences against IMGT/GENE-DB human TR gene sequences. Using the TCRdist pipeline, a later analysis assigned CDR3 sequences along with most-parsimonious VDJ recombination scenarios. In a later analysis, every TCR beta chain was defined by the combination of its CDR3 amino acid sequence and its V-gene family, and reads without a unique V-gene family were dropped. In a later analysis, fewer than 600 highly shared, low-generation-probability nucleotide sequences were removed to address suspected cross-contamination and a sequencing artifact. In a later analysis, a clonal expansion index was calculated for each public chain from normalized within-repertoire ranks of inferred template counts. A later analysis computed generation probabilities with a VDJ recombination model fitted to out-of-frame rearrangements, and checked the results against IGoR. In a later analysis, hypergeometric tests were used to score TCR-TCR, TCR-HLA and TCR-CMV co-occurrence, with a repertoire-size bias correction applied to TCR pairs. In a later analysis, false discovery rates were estimated by permuting HLA or CMV assignments 20 times. In a later analysis, co-occurring TCRs were grouped using DBSCAN, and TCRdist sequence similarity was added for clustering within HLA-allele-positive subsets. Co-occurrence clustering excluded repertoires with fewer than 30,000 or more than 120,000 public chains, plus five with anomalous nucleotide sharing. Sourced from immuneACCESS, this table was stored by TCRdb with only in-frame sequences that have V and J called. A share of the clones is absent; for the studies checked, an unresolved V gene accounts for under half, and the remainder has no known explanation. Clone size and V and J calls were adopted from that table, with D and trimming inferred from the DNA. Counted in this sample were 95,000 to 150,000 clones; approximately 87% of them appeared once. Clones ranked in the top ten supply approximately 20% of the sample.

Sequencing was carried out using PBMCs. The chain joins TRBV6-5 to TRBJ2-5; matching of 7 bases hints at TRBD2 as the D gene. The sequence was collected from a man in his late teens or twenties in good health and CMV-seropositive. The DNA is as follows: TGTGCCAGCAGCACAGGGACCCGGGAGGCCCAGTACTTC. Its product reads: CASSTGTREAQYF.